Sequencing of this T cell receptor (beta chain) was carried out in a study of cytomegalovirus exposure and HLA in healthy donors. Study background: There were about 85 million unique TCRs (from HLA-typed donors) in an early data release.

The germline CDR1 and CDR2 sequences are SEHNR and FQNEAQ (reference sequence). The CDR3 consists of 17 residues. V lost 2 bases and J lost 2, with 15 bases in between. Regarding the study as a whole: In terms of immune exposure information, only CMV serostatus was available. Overall, approximately 150 TCR beta chains were annotated as cytomegalovirus-associated. Earlier results showed most TCR beta V segments being productive about 90% or about 30% of the time.

With 60 Vbeta and 13 Jbeta primers, the PCR was carried out. The assay was immunoSEQ multiplex PCR, and TCRdb's table has in-frame clones only and misses some. The table has around 160,000 clones, around 78% seen once. This clone was detected once. The antigen is not known. This clonotype originated in a middle-aged woman in good health and CMV-seronegative. The rearrangement links TRBV7-9 to TRBJ1-4; D unclear. Sequenced material: PBMCs. As DNA, the CDR3 is TGTGCCAGCAGCTTAAGGCCCATGGAGGTGACTAATGAAAAACTGTTTTTT. Translated: CASSLRPMEVTNEKLFF.